The clone carrying this TCR beta chain was seen just once. Produced via immunoSEQ multiplex PCR; TCRdb's table is partial and in-frame only. The sample shows 60,000 to 90,000 clones, approximately 90% of them seen only once. This entry comes from a study of T cell changes during pregnancy in multiple sclerosis. Germline V gene data show CDR1 as SGHDN and CDR2 as FVKESK. The CDR3 is 16 residues long. The germline V and J ends were trimmed by 2 bases and 4 bases, with 15 bases remaining between them. The source was peripheral blood, collected before pregnancy. The sequence was collected from a female donor with multiple sclerosis, enrolled in a pregnancy study. V usage is TRBV14 and J usage is TRBJ1-3, with a tentative D call TRBD1 (5 bases). The CDR3 DNA follows: TGTGCCAGCAGCCAACTACAAGGGAGGGACGGAAACACCATATATTTT. This sequence encodes CASSQLQGRDGNTIYF.